The sequence of this T cell receptor (beta chain) was determined in a study of cytomegalovirus exposure and HLA in healthy donors. Use of 60 Vbeta and 13 Jbeta primers characterized the PCR. How the authors handled the data: Later work found tens of millions of unique TCR beta chains, with roughly 11 million shared. Measured with immunoSEQ multiplex PCR; TCRdb has only the in-frame clones, and not every one. V, J and clone size were drawn from that table, and D and trimming were deduced from the DNA. The sample lists about 160,000 clones, around 77% seen once, with about 4% in the top ten. The CDR3 is 15 residues long. Germline CDR1 is SGHVS and CDR2 is FQNEAQ. V trimming: 5 bases; J trimming: 4 bases; junction bases outside the gene matches: 7.

This receptor was obtained from a man aged 25 to 40 in good health and CMV-seropositive. Sequenced input: PBMCs. The chain employs TRBV7-8 and TRBJ2-4; TRBD1 agrees at 8 bases. The CDR3: CASSRSWTGKNIQYF. The CDR3 DNA sequence: TGTGCCAGCAGCCGCTCATGGACAGGGAAAAACATTCAGTACTTC.